This TCR beta chain was profiled in a study of cytomegalovirus exposure and HLA in healthy donors. Study results and limitations: Rarity marked most TCR sequences, yet some public TCRs occurred in many donors. Looking again later, the authors saw that most CMV-associated TCR beta chains seemed HLA-restricted.

Notes on this clone: The antigen is undetermined.

The PCR made use of 60 Vbeta and 13 Jbeta primers. The protocol was immunoSEQ multiplex PCR, while the TCRdb copy is restricted to in-frame clones and leaves out a portion. The table has around 130,000 clones, around 77% seen once. The sample was PBMCs. This clonotype was obtained from a man aged 45-65 years in good health and CMV-seronegative.

The CDR3: CASRLARVGEQYF. The CDR3 coding sequence is TGTGCAAGTCGCTTAGCCCGGGTGGGCGAGCAGTACTTC. This chain connects TRBV12-2 to TRBJ2-7; TRBD2 is the table's D call and was not checked against the DNA. TRBV12-2 is termed a pseudogene. This CDR3 comprises 13 residues.